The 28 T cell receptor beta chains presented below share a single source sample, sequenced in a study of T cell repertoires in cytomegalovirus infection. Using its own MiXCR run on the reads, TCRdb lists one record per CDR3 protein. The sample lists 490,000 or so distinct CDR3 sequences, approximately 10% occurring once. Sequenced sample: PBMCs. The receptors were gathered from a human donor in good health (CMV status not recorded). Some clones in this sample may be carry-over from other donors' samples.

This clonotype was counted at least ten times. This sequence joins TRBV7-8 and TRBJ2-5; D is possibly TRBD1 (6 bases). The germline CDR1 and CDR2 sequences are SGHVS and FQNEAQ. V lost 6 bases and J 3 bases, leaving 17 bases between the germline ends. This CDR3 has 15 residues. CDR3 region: CASRHRFRGKETQYF. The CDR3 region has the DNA TGTGCCAGCAGACATCGTTTCAGGGGCAAAGAGACCCAGTACTTC.

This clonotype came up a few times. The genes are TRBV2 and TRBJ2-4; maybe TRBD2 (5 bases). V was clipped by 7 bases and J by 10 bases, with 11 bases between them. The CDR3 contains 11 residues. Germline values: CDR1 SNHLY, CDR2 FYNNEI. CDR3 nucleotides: TGTGCCAGCACCGAACGGGGAATTCAGTACTTC. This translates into CASTERGIQYF.

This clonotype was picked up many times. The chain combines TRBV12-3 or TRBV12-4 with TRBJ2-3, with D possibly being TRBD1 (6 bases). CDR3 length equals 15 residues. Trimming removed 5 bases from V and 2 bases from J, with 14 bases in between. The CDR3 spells CASSARQEFTDTQYF. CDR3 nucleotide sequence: TGTGCCAGCAGTGCTAGACAGGAATTCACAGATACGCAGTATTTT.

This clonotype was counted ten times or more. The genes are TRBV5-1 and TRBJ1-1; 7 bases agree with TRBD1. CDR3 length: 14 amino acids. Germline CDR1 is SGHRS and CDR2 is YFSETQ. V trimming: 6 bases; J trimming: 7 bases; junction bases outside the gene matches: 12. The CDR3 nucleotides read TGCGCCAGCACGAGGGACAGTTCGACTATTGAAGCTTTCTTT. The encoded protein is CASTRDSSTIEAFF.

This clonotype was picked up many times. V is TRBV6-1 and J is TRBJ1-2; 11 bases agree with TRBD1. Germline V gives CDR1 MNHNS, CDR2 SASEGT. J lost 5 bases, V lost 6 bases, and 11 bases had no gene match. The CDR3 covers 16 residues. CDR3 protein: CASSWTGGVHRYGYTF. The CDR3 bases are TGTGCCAGCAGCTGGACAGGGGGCGTACATCGTTATGGCTACACCTTC.

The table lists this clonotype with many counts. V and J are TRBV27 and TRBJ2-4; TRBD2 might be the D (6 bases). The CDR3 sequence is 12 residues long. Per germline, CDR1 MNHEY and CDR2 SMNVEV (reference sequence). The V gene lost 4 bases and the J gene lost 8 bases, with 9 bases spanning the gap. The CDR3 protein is CASSSRLDIQYF. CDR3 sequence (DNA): TGTGCCAGCAGTTCCCGACTAGACATTCAGTACTTC.

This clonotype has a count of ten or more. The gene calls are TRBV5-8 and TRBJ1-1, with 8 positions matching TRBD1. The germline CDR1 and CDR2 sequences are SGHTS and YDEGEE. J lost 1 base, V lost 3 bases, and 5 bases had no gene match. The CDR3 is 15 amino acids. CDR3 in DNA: TGTGCCAGCAGCTCTTGGGGGACAGGGAACACTGAAGCTTTCTTT. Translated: CASSSWGTGNTEAFF.

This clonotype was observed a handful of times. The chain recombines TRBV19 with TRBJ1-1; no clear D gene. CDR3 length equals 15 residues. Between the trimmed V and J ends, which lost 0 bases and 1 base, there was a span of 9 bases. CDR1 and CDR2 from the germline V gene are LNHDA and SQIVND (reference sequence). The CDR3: CASSIDHRENTEAFF. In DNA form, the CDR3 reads TGTGCCAGTAGTATAGATCATAGGGAGAACACTGAAGCTTTCTTT.

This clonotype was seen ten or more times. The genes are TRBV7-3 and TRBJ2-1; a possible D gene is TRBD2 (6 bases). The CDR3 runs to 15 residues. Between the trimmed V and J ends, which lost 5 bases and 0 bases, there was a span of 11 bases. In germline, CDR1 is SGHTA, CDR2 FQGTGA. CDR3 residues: CASSGTLSSYNEQFF. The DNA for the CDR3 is TGTGCCAGCAGCGGGACTCTGAGCTCCTACAATGAGCAGTTCTTC.

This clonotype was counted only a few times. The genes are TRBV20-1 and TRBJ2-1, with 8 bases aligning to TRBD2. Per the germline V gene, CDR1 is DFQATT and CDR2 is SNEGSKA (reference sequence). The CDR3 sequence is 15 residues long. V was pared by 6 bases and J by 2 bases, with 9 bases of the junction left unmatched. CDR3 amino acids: CSAPNAGGTYNEQFF. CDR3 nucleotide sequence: TGCAGTGCGCCCAACGCGGGAGGAACCTACAATGAGCAGTTCTTC.

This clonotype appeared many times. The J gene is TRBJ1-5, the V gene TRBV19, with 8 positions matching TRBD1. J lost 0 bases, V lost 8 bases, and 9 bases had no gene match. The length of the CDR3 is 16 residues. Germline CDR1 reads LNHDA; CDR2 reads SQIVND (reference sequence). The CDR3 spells CASSSGQGHSNQPQHF. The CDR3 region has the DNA TGTGCCAGTTCGAGTGGACAGGGACATAGCAATCAGCCCCAGCATTTT.

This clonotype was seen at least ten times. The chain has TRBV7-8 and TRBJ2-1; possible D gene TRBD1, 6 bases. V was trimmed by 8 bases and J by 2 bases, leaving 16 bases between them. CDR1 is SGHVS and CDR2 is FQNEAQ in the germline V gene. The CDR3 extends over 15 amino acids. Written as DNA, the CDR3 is TGTGCCAGCGCCACCTGGGACAAGACCTACAATGAGCAGTTCTTC. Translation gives CASATWDKTYNEQFF.

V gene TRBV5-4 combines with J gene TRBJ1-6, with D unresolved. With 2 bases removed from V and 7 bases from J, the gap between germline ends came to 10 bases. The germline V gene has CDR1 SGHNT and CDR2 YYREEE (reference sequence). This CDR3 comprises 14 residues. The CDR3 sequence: CASSFDEYNSPLHF. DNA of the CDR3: TGTGCCAGCAGCTTTGACGAGTACAATTCACCCCTCCACTTT.

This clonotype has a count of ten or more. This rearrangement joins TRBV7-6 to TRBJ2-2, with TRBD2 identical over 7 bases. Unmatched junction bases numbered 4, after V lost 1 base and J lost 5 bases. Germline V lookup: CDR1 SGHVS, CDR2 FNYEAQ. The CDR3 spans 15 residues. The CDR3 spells CASSLGPAGTGELFF. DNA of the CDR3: TGTGCCAGCAGCTTAGGCCCAGCGGGGACCGGGGAGCTGTTTTTT. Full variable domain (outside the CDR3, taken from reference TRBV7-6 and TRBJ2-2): GAGVSQSPRYKVTKRGQDVALRCDPISGHVSLYWYRQALGQGPEFLTYFNYEAQQDKSGLPNDRFSAERPEGSISTLTIQRTEQRDSAMYRCASSLGPAGTGELFFGEGSRLTVL.

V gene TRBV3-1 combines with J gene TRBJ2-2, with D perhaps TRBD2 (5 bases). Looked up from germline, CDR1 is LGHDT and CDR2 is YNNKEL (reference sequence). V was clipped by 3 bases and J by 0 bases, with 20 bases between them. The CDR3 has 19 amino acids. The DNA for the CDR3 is TGTGCCAGCAGCCAGGATTTACTCCCGAGGACTTCGAACACCGGGGAGCTGTTTTTT. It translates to CASSQDLLPRTSNTGELFF.

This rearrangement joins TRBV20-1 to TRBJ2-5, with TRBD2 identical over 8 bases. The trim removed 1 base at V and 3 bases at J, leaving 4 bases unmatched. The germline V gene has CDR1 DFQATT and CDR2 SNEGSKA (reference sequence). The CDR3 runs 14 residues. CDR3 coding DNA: TGCAGTGCTAGAGGGCTAGCGGGTGAAGAGACCCAGTACTTC. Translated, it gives CSARGLAGEETQYF.

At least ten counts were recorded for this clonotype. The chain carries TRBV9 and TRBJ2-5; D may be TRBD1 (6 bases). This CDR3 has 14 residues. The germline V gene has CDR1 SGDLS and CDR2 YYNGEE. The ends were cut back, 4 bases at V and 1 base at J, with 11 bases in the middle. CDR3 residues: CASSPKDSQETQYF. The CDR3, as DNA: TGTGCCAGCAGCCCAAAGGACAGCCAAGAGACCCAGTACTTC.

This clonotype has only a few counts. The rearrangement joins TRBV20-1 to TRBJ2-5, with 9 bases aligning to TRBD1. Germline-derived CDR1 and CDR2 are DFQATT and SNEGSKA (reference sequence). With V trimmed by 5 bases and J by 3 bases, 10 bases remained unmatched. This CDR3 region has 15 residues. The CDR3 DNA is TGCAGTGCTCAAACAGGGGGCGGTGGGGAAGAGACCCAGTACTTC. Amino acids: CSAQTGGGGEETQYF.

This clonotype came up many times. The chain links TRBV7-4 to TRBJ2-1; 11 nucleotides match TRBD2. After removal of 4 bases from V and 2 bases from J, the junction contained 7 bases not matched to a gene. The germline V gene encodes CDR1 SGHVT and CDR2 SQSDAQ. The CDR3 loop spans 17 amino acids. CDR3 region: CASSSCVAGGPYNEQFF. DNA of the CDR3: TGTGCCAGCAGCTCATGTGTAGCGGGAGGGCCCTACAATGAGCAGTTCTTC.

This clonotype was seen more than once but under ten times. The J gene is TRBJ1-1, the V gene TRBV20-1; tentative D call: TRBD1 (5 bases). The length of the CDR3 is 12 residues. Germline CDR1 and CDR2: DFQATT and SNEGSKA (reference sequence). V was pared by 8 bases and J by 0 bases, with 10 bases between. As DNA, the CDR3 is TGCAGTAAGGGGCGGATGAACACTGAAGCTTTCTTT. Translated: CSKGRMNTEAFF.

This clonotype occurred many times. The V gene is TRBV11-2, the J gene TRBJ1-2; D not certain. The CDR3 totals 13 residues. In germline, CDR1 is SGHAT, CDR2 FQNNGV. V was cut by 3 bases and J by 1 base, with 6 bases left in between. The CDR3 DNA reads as TGTGCCAGCAGCTTTTACGATAACTATGGCTACACCTTC. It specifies CASSFYDNYGYTF.

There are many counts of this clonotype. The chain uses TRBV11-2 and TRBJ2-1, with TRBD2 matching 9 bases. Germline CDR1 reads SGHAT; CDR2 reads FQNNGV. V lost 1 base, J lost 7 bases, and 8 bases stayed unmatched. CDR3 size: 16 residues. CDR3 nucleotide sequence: TGTGCCAGCAGCTTAGTAGGTAGCGGGAGATCAAATGAGCAGTTCTTC. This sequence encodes CASSLVGSGRSNEQFF.

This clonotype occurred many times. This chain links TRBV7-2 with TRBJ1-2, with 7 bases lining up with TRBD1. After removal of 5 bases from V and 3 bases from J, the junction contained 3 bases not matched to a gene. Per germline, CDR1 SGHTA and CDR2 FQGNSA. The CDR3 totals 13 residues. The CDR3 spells CASSRQGDYGYTF. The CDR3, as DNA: TGTGCCAGCAGCCGACAGGGAGACTATGGCTACACCTTC. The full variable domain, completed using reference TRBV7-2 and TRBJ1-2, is GAGVSQSPSNKVTEKGKDVELRCDPISGHTALYWYRQSLGQGLEFLIYFQGNSAPDKSGLPSDRFSAERTGGSVSTLTIQRTQQEDSAVYLCASSRQGDYGYTFGSGTRLTVV.

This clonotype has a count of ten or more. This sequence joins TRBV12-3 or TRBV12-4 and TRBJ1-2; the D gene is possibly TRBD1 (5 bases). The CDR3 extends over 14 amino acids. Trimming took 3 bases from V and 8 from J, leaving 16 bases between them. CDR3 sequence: CASSFEAGREGYTF. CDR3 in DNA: TGTGCCAGCAGTTTTGAAGCGGGGCGGGAAGGCTACACCTTC.

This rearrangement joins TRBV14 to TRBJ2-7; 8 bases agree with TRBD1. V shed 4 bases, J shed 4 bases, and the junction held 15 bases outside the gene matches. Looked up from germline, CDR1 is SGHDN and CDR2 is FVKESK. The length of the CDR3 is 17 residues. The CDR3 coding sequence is TGTGCCAGCAGCCTCCGCCTAGGACAGGGCGGGTGGTACGAGCAGTACTTC. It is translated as CASSLRLGQGGWYEQYF.

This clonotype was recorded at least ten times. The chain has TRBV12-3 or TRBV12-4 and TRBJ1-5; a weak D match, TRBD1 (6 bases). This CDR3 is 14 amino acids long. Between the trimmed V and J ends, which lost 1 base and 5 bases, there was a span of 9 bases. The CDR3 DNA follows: TGTGCCAGCAGTTTAGTATCAGGGGATCAGCCCCAGCATTTT. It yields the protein CASSLVSGDQPQHF.

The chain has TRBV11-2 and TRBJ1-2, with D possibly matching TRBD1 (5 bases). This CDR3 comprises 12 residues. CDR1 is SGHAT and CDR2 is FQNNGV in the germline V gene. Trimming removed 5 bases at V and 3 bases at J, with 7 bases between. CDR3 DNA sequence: TGTGCCAGCAGCAAAGGGGACTATGGCTACACCTTC. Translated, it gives CASSKGDYGYTF.

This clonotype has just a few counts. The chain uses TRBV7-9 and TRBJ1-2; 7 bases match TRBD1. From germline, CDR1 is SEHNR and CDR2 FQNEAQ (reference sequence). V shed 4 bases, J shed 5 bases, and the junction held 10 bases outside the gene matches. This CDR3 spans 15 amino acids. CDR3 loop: CASSSELQGPYGYTF. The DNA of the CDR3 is TGTGCCAGCAGCTCCGAATTACAGGGGCCATATGGCTACACCTTC.